This TCR beta chain was recorded in a study of blood T cell repertoires in COVID-19. Overall study: Acute-phase and convalescent COVID-19 samples originated in the United States, Italy and Spain. The analysed material was cDNA or gDNA that came from T cells, B-cell-depleted T cells, or PBMCs.

Germline CDR1 reads SGHTS; CDR2 reads YDEGEE. The CDR3 loop spans 17 amino acids. Trimming removed 1 base from V and 7 bases from J, with 18 bases in between. Recruited during active infection, patients (from Seattle) were subsequently followed longitudinally. In the authors' workflow: Estimates of nucleated cell counts were drawn from the amplification of reference gene primers. The assay was immunoSEQ multiplex PCR, and TCRdb's table has in-frame clones only and misses some. V and J calls plus clone size are reproduced from that table; the DNA served to infer D and trimming. The data show 150,000 to 180,000 clones, roughly 80% seen once.

The chain links TRBV5-8 to TRBJ1-6, with D tentatively TRBD1 (6 bases). Sequenced input: peripheral blood. This receptor was taken from a woman aged 55-69 years with COVID-19, enrolled during active disease. The CDR3 nucleotides are TGTGCCAGCAGCTTGAGGGGGGGGACAACTCAGAATTCACCCCTCCACTTT. Protein product: CASSLRGGTTQNSPLHF.